These T cell receptor beta chains were read from a single sample in a study of control samples from healthy donors and cancer patients. Some clones are missing from TCRdb's copy, which holds only in-frame ones; the method was immunoSEQ multiplex PCR. Among 90,000 or so clones listed, around 87% were seen once. Sequencing was performed on blood. The receptors here all came from a woman between 45 and 65 years old in good health. CDR3s include the opening cysteine and the closing phenylalanine or tryptophan. A D gene is named only where the DNA matches it firmly. Clone size is given for some rows only: seen once, a few or many times, or a class if the clone is expanded.

>NA|TRBV15|NA|TRBJ2-2
CATSRDSPGLAGELFF
TGTGCCACCAGCAGAGATAGTCCAGGATTGGCTGGGGAGCTGTTTTTT
>TRBD1|TRBV18|once|TRBJ2-7
CASSSRDRGGFQYF
TGTGCCAGCTCATCCCGGGACAGGGGGGGTTTTCAGTACTTC
>NA|TRBV12-5|NA|TRBJ2-1
CASAPPRIGVDNEQFF
TGTGCTAGTGCCCCGCCCCGGATTGGCGTCGACAATGAGCAGTTCTTC
>NA|TRBV7-2|NA|TRBJ2-3
CASSFPIHSSTDTQYF
TGTGCCAGCAGCTTCCCAATCCATTCTAGCACAGATACGCAGTATTTT
>TRBD2|TRBV2|NA|TRBJ2-4
CASRPTRGVAKNIQYF
TGTGCCAGCAGGCCTACGCGGGGGGTAGCCAAAAACATTCAGTACTTC
>NA|TRBV19|NA|TRBJ2-7
CASSIEDNYFYEQYF
TGTGCCAGTAGTATCGAGGACAACTATTTCTACGAGCAGTACTTC
>NA|TRBV2|NA|TRBJ2-2
CASSEFGGTNTGELFF
TGTGCCAGCAGTGAATTTGGGGGCACGAACACCGGGGAGCTGTTTTTT
>NA|TRBV5-1|NA|TRBJ2-1
CASSFYLAVGNNEQFF
TGCGCCAGCAGCTTTTACTTGGCGGTCGGCAACAATGAGCAGTTCTTC
>TRBD2|TRBV5-6|NA|TRBJ2-7
CASSLLAGGRISYEQYF
TGTGCCAGCAGCTTGCTAGCGGGGGGGAGAATCTCCTACGAGCAGTACTTC
>NA|TRBV7-2|NA|TRBJ2-7
CASSPQQGRNYEQYF
TGTGCCAGCAGCCCGCAGCAGGGGCGGAACTACGAGCAGTACTTC
>NA|TRBV5-1|NA|TRBJ1-1
CASSLQGTTEAFF
TGCGCCAGCAGCTTACAGGGAACCACTGAAGCTTTCTTT
>NA|TRBV7-8|NA|TRBJ1-5
CASSLGRTNQPQHF
TGTGCCAGCAGCTTGGGACGTACGAATCAGCCCCAGCATTTT
>TRBD2|TRBV3-1/TRBV3-2|once|TRBJ2-2
CASSNSGRTGELFF
TGTGCCAGCAGCAATAGCGGGAGGACCGGGGAGCTGTTTTTT
>NA|TRBV20-1|NA|TRBJ2-7
CSAGGAYEQYF
TGCAGTGCGGGGGGTGCCTACGAGCAGTACTTC
>NA|TRBV20-1|NA|TRBJ2-1
CSARPGSEQFF
TGCAGTGCTAGGCCGGGTTCGGAGCAGTTCTTC
>NA|TRBV5-1|NA|TRBJ1-2
CASRPDSLGYTF
TGCGCCAGCAGACCGGACAGCCTCGGCTACACCTTC